This T cell receptor (beta chain) was identified during a study of blood T cells in healthy people across ages. Overall study findings and caveats: Estimated diversity, derived from one million T cells, was regarded as an underestimate.

Each donor had approximately 10 milliliters of peripheral blood drawn. This clonotype was picked up a small number of times. Antigen: not known. Trimming removed 0 bases from V and 3 bases from J; junction bases left unmatched: 6. Germline lookup yields CDR1 MNHNY and CDR2 SVGAGI (reference sequence). CDR3 length: 16 residues. Next came a second PCR, run for roughly 6 to 11 cycles, which used a sample-barcoded 5' primer along with a J-beta primer mix. A single record per CDR3 protein comes from TCRdb applying MiXCR to the 5' RACE reads. The sample yields about 640,000 distinct CDR3 sequences, roughly three fifths seen once.

This chain joins TRBV6-6 and TRBJ1-2, with 8 bases aligning to TRBD1. The sample was blood. The TCR originated in a man in his 60s in good health. CDR3 DNA sequence: TGTGCCAGCAGTTACTCGACGGGACAGGTGCACTATGGCTACACCTTC. This gives the protein CASSYSTGQVHYGYTF.